What follows are 22 T cell receptor beta chains derived from one specimen sequenced in a study of CD8 T cells in ankylosing spondylitis. A single record per CDR3 protein comes from TCRdb applying MiXCR to the 5' RACE reads. The sample holds 300,000 to 400,000 distinct CDR3 sequences, roughly 20% seen once. Sequencing was done on a sample of blood, either unsorted or a sorted T cell fraction (not recorded which). All receptors come from a male donor with ankylosing spondylitis or in good health (not recorded which).

The rearrangement joins TRBV5-1 to TRBJ2-7; 12 bases match TRBD2. The CDR3 consists of 17 residues. With 3 bases clipped from V and 0 bases from J, the junction kept 7 bases outside the gene matches. The germline V gene encodes CDR1 SGHRS and CDR2 YFSETQ. DNA for the CDR3: TGCGCCAGCAGCTCTTGGACTAGCGGGGTGGCCTCCTACGAGCAGTACTTC. This sequence encodes CASSSWTSGVASYEQYF.

The chain recombines TRBV12-3 or TRBV12-4 with TRBJ2-1, with D maybe TRBD2 (7 bases). The CDR3 has 17 amino acids. The germline V and J ends were trimmed by 5 bases and 5 bases, with 22 bases remaining between them. CDR3 DNA: TGTGCCAGCAGTCTGGTCCGGGGCGGGGGCCCTAACAATGAGCAGTTCTTC. Its protein product is CASSLVRGGGPNNEQFF.

V is TRBV11-2 and J is TRBJ2-1, with TRBD2 as a possible D gene (6 bases). V was cut by 5 bases and J by 5 bases, with 13 bases left in between. This CDR3 is 14 amino acids long. In germline, CDR1 is SGHAT, CDR2 FQNNGV. Here the CDR3 DNA reads TGTGCCAGCAGCCCACGGGGGACCGACAATGAGCAGTTCTTC. Translated: CASSPRGTDNEQFF.

This clonotype occurred a few times. The rearrangement joins TRBV29-1 to TRBJ2-1; 8 nucleotides line up with TRBD2. Germline V gene data show CDR1 as SQVTM and CDR2 as ANQGSEA. CDR3 length: 14 amino acids. After removal of 4 bases from V and 7 bases from J, the junction contained 9 bases not matched to a gene. In DNA form, the CDR3 reads TGCAGCGTTGCAGGGACTAGGGCAGGGAATGAGCAGTTCTTC. Its translation: CSVAGTRAGNEQFF.

The gene calls are TRBV3-1 and TRBJ2-4, with a weak D call TRBD2 (5 bases). V was shortened by 4 bases and J by 6 bases, with 10 bases between the two germline ends. Germline assignment: CDR1 LGHDT and CDR2 YNNKEL (reference sequence). This CDR3 spans 13 amino acids. The CDR3 coding sequence is TGTGCCAGCAGCCCTTCAGAGGGAAACATTCAGTACTTC. It translates to CASSPSEGNIQYF. Supplemented by reference TRBV3-1 and TRBJ2-4, the full variable domain reads DTAVSQTPKYLVTQMGNDKSIKCEQNLGHDTMYWYKQDSKKFLKIMFSYNNKELIINETVPNRFSPKSPDKAHLNLHINSLELGDSAVYFCASSPSEGNIQYFGAGTRLSVL.

The chain is built from TRBV9 and TRBJ2-7, with 8 bases fitting TRBD1. Losses at the gene ends were 4 bases for V and 7 bases for J; bases not matched to a gene: 10. Germline CDR1 SGDLS, CDR2 YYNGEE. The CDR3 is 14 amino acids. CDR3 loop: CASSPDRGDGEQYF. In DNA, the CDR3 is TGTGCCAGCAGCCCCGACAGGGGAGATGGGGAGCAGTACTTC.

The V call is TRBV29-1, the J call TRBJ2-7, with 8 positions matching TRBD1. The V segment lost 7 bases and the J segment 2 bases; nucleotides outside the gene matches: 4. This CDR3 region has 12 residues. CDR1 and CDR2 from the germline V gene are SQVTM and ANQGSEA. CDR3 in amino acids: CSALTGAYEQYF. CDR3 DNA: TGCAGCGCCCTGACAGGGGCCTACGAGCAGTACTTC.

The V gene is TRBV20-1, the J gene TRBJ2-7; 11 bases match TRBD1. The CDR3 loop spans 14 amino acids. V dropped 6 bases and J dropped 6; count of bases not matched to a gene: 10. Germline V gives CDR1 DFQATT, CDR2 SNEGSKA (reference sequence). In nucleotides, the CDR3 is TGCAGTGCCTACGGACAGGGGGCCGGTGGCGAGCAGTACTTC. It codes for CSAYGQGAGGEQYF.

This clonotype was counted between two and nine times. The chain joins TRBV24-1 to TRBJ2-1, with D possibly matching TRBD1 (5 bases). CDR3 size: 13 residues. Germline V gene sequence: CDR1 KGHDR, CDR2 SFDVKD. V lost 9 bases to trimming and J lost 2 bases, with 10 bases between them. CDR3 bases: TGTGCCACCTCTGAAGGGGCCTACAATGAGCAGTTCTTC. Translated, it gives CATSEGAYNEQFF.

The chain couples TRBV16 to TRBJ1-1, with no clear D. CDR3 length equals 14 residues. The V end was cut by 0 bases, the J end by 1 base, with 6 bases between. Germline V gives CDR1 KGHSY, CDR2 FQNENV. The CDR3 reads CASSQSRGNTEAFF. Written as DNA, the CDR3 is TGTGCCAGCAGCCAATCGAGAGGGAACACTGAAGCTTTCTTT.

The rearrangement uses TRBV7-8 and TRBJ2-7, with TRBD2 identical over 7 bases. Germline V gene data show CDR1 as SGHVS and CDR2 as FQNEAQ. J was trimmed by 2 bases and V by 3 bases; bases with no gene match: 10. CDR3 size: 16 residues. The CDR3: CASSLGVGRGTYEQYF. For the CDR3, the DNA is TGTGCCAGCAGCTTGGGGGTGGGGCGGGGGACCTACGAGCAGTACTTC.

This clonotype was found a few times. This chain joins TRBV20-1 and TRBJ2-7; 7 nucleotides match TRBD1. The CDR3 is made up of 14 amino acids. Germline-derived CDR1 and CDR2 are DFQATT and SNEGSKA (reference sequence). The V gene end was trimmed by 6 bases and the J gene end by 0 bases; junction bases not matched to a gene: 8. CDR3 sequence (DNA): TGCAGTGCCTGGGACAGACCCTCCTCCTACGAGCAGTACTTC. Protein product: CSAWDRPSSYEQYF.

The chain uses TRBV11-2 and TRBJ2-2, with D perhaps matching TRBD1 or TRBD2 (5 bases each). The CDR3 is 14 residues long. Deletions cut 8 bases from V and 4 bases from J, with 14 bases between. Per germline, CDR1 SGHAT and CDR2 FQNNGV. CDR3 protein: CASGETDLTGELFF. The CDR3 bases are TGTGCCAGCGGGGAGACAGACCTCACCGGGGAGCTGTTTTTT.

The chain combines TRBV7-3 with TRBJ2-5, with TRBD2 matching over 7 bases. CDR1 is SGHTA, CDR2 FQGTGA, per germline. The CDR3 runs 15 residues. After removal of 5 bases from V and 1 base from J, the junction contained 7 bases not matched to a gene. CDR3 loop: CASSPGDYPQETQYF. DNA of the CDR3: TGTGCCAGCAGCCCGGGGGACTACCCCCAAGAGACCCAGTACTTC.

V and J are TRBV9 and TRBJ1-1; TRBD1 matches at 8 bases. Trimming at V came to 4 bases and at J to 3 bases, leaving 5 bases not matched to a gene. Germline V gene lookup returns CDR1 SGDLS and CDR2 YYNGEE. This CDR3 is built from 14 residues. CDR3 loop: CASSSTGADTEAFF. The CDR3 nucleotides are TGTGCCAGCAGCTCGACAGGGGCGGACACTGAAGCTTTCTTT.

The sample holds a few counts of this clonotype. V gene TRBV10-3 combines with J gene TRBJ1-5, with a tentative D call TRBD1 (5 bases). Germline CDR1 and CDR2: ENHRY and SYGVKD. The CDR3 contains 15 residues. V shed 3 bases and J shed 3 bases, with 12 bases lying between them. The CDR3 DNA reads as TGTGCCATCAGTGATACCGGGGACCCCAATCAGCCCCAGCATTTT. Translating gives CAISDTGDPNQPQHF.

This clonotype was seen only a few times. The gene calls are TRBV4-1 and TRBJ2-7; 9 bases agree with TRBD1. Germline V lookup: CDR1 MGHRA, CDR2 YSYEKL. The CDR3 is 13 amino acids. J was trimmed by 3 bases and V by 4 bases; bases with no gene match: 1. For the CDR3, the DNA is TGCGCCAGCAGCCGGGGACAGGGCTACGAGCAGTACTTC. It is translated as CASSRGQGYEQYF.

This clonotype was counted a few times. V is TRBV27 and J is TRBJ2-3; D unresolved. Germline CDR1 and CDR2: MNHEY and SMNVEV (reference sequence). Trimming took 3 bases from V and 10 from J, leaving 5 bases between them. There are 10 residues in the CDR3. The CDR3 region has the DNA TGTGCCAGCAGTTTGGTGCCGCAGTATTTT. Translating it yields CASSLVPQYF.

There are a few counts of this clonotype. The CDR3 spells CAISESRVDDYGYTF. CDR3 in DNA: TGTGCCATCAGTGAGTCGAGGGTGGACGACTATGGCTACACCTTC. This chain uses TRBV10-3 with TRBJ1-2, with D hard to call. Trimming cost V 0 bases and J 3 bases, with 11 bases left between them. The CDR3 runs to 15 residues. Germline V gene data show CDR1 as ENHRY and CDR2 as SYGVKD.

The sample holds many counts of this clonotype. The V call is TRBV5-1, the J call TRBJ2-3; tentative D call: TRBD2 (5 bases). V lost 4 bases to trimming and J lost 6 bases, with 18 bases between them. CDR3 length equals 15 residues. The germline gives CDR1 SGHRS, CDR2 YFSETQ. CDR3 DNA sequence: TGCGCCAGCAGCCGACCGGACTTGGCTTCGGATACGCAGTATTTT. Encoded protein: CASSRPDLASDTQYF.

V is TRBV13 and J is TRBJ2-3, with 7 bases matching TRBD1. Per the germline V gene, CDR1 is PRHDT and CDR2 is FYEKMQ (reference sequence). Germline trimming cut 6 bases from V and 4 bases from J; bases unmatched to any gene: 10. This CDR3 spans 15 amino acids. The CDR3 region has the DNA TGTGCCAGCAGACAACACAACAGGGGTGCAGATACGCAGTATTTT. It yields the protein CASRQHNRGADTQYF. Full variable domain (outside the CDR3, taken from reference TRBV13 and TRBJ2-3): AAGVIQSPRHLIKEKRETATLKCYPIPRHDTVYWYQQGPGQDPQFLISFYEKMQSDKGSIPDRFSAQQFSDYHSELNMSSLELGDSALYFCASRQHNRGADTQYFGPGTRLTVL.

This chain connects TRBV4-1 to TRBJ2-7; the match to TRBD1 covers 8 bases. V trimming: 2 bases; J trimming: 0 bases; junction bases outside the gene matches: 6. Germline CDR1 MGHRA, CDR2 YSYEKL. The CDR3 length is 16 residues. CDR3 nucleotides: TGCGCCAGCAGCCAACCGGGACAGGTGAGCTCCTACGAGCAGTACTTC. Its translation is CASSQPGQVSSYEQYF.